Shown below are 27 T cell receptor beta chains from a single sample sequenced in a study of early T cells in non-severe SARS-CoV-2 infection. TCRdb reanalysed the 5' RACE reads using MiXCR and keeps one entry per CDR3 protein. Among 80,000 to 100,000 distinct CDR3 sequences listed, approximately 15% were seen once. Sequences were obtained from whole blood. All receptors derive from an adult who was a healthcare worker with PCR-confirmed SARS-CoV-2 infection or an uninfected control (not recorded which).

This clonotype was seen a few times. This sequence joins TRBV28 and TRBJ2-5; D is tentatively TRBD1 or TRBD2 (5 bases each). CDR3 length: 10 residues. The germline gives CDR1 MDHEN, CDR2 SYDVKM. With 10 bases removed from V and 8 bases from J, the gap between germline ends came to 11 bases. The CDR3 region has the DNA TGTGCCACCAACCGGGACACCCAGTACTTC. Residues: CATNRDTQYF. The whole variable domain, remainder taken from reference TRBV28 and TRBJ2-5, is DVKVTQSSRYLVKRTGEKVFLECVQDMDHENMFWYRQDPGLGLRLIYFSYDVKMKEKGDIPEGYSVSREKKERFSLILESASTNQTSMYLCATNRDTQYFGPGTRLLVL.

This clonotype was seen repeatedly, ten times or more. The chain couples TRBV20-1 to TRBJ1-1; 11 nucleotides match TRBD1. There are 16 residues in the CDR3. Per germline, CDR1 DFQATT and CDR2 SNEGSKA (reference sequence). The V gene end was trimmed by 0 bases and the J gene end by 5 bases; junction bases not matched to a gene: 8. The DNA of the CDR3 is TGCAGTGCTAGAGACCGGGACAGGGGGACATATACTGAAGCTTTCTTT. Protein product: CSARDRDRGTYTEAFF.

This clonotype was picked up a small number of times. The chain employs TRBV28 and TRBJ2-5, with D perhaps matching TRBD1 (6 bases). The V and J ends lost 6 bases and 5 bases respectively, with 13 bases between them. This CDR3 has 13 residues. Germline V gene sequence: CDR1 MDHEN, CDR2 SYDVKM. The CDR3 DNA reads as TGTGCCAGCAGCACACAGGGTTCGGAGACCCAGTACTTC. The encoded protein is CASSTQGSETQYF.

The rearrangement links TRBV7-8 to TRBJ1-3, with a weak D call TRBD1 (5 bases). Trimming removed 7 bases from V and 6 bases from J, with 16 bases in between. This CDR3 has 14 residues. Looked up from germline, CDR1 is SGHVS and CDR2 is FQNEAQ. The DNA of the CDR3 is TGTGCCAGCACCCCTCTGGGGGTTTCAAACACCATATATTTT. Translating it yields CASTPLGVSNTIYF.

V usage is TRBV11-2 and J usage is TRBJ2-1; 7 bases are a match to TRBD2. The V and J ends lost 11 bases and 6 bases, in that order; junction bases with no gene match: 7. The CDR3 consists of 12 residues. CDR1 is SGHAT, CDR2 FQNNGV, per germline. The CDR3 DNA follows: TGTGCCCTCAGGGAGGGAGGCAATGAGCAGTTCTTC. Amino acid sequence: CALREGGNEQFF.

This clonotype was picked up many times. This rearrangement joins TRBV11-2 to TRBJ2-1; D is undetermined. The CDR3 covers 15 residues. The germline gives CDR1 SGHAT, CDR2 FQNNGV. With 5 bases removed from V and 3 bases from J, the gap between germline ends came to 14 bases. In nucleotides, the CDR3 is TGTGCCAGCAGCCCGATCCTGAATAACTACAATGAGCAGTTCTTC. Translation: CASSPILNNYNEQFF. The variable domain in full, with the rest retrieved from reference TRBV11-2 and TRBJ2-1, is EAGVAQSPRYKIIEKRQSVAFWCNPISGHATLYWYQQILGQGPKLLIQFQNNGVVDDSQLPKDRFSAERLKGVDSTLKIQPAKLEDSAVYLCASSPILNNYNEQFFGPGTRLTVL.

The sample holds a few counts of this clonotype. The V gene is TRBV7-3, the J gene TRBJ1-5; D might be TRBD1 (5 bases). The germline gives CDR1 SGHTA, CDR2 FQGTGA. The CDR3 has 15 amino acids. Trimming took off 8 bases at V and 11 bases at J, with 25 bases between the two ends. CDR3 amino acids: CASAVGQAKVEAQHF. The CDR3 DNA follows: TGTGCCAGCGCCGTGGGGCAGGCTAAAGTGGAAGCCCAGCATTTT.

The chain couples TRBV30 to TRBJ1-6; D is uncertain. Germline CDR1 GTSNPN, CDR2 SVGIG (reference sequence). The CDR3 contains 14 residues. V was cut by 3 bases and J by 5 bases, with 11 bases left in between. CDR3 protein: CAWRHWWDNSPLHF. The CDR3 DNA reads TGTGCCTGGAGGCATTGGTGGGATAATTCACCCCTCCACTTT. The whole variable domain, remainder taken from reference TRBV30 and TRBJ1-6, is SQTIHQWPATLVQPVGSPLSLECTVEGTSNPNLYWYRQAAGRGLQLLFYSVGIGQISSEVPQNLSASRPQDRQFILSSKKLLLSDSGFYLCAWRHWWDNSPLHFGNGTRLTVT.

This clonotype was recorded once. This chain uses TRBV12-3 or TRBV12-4 with TRBJ2-7, with 9 bases matching TRBD2. Losses at the gene ends were 0 bases for V and 5 bases for J; bases not matched to a gene: 8. This CDR3 region has 16 residues. The CDR3 loop reads CASSLASGSRGHEQYF. The CDR3 DNA sequence: TGTGCCAGCAGTTTAGCTAGCGGGAGTAGAGGGCACGAGCAGTACTTC.

This clonotype was counted ten times or more. The chain is built from TRBV29-1 and TRBJ2-6; D possibly matches TRBD1 or TRBD2 (5 bases each). Per the germline V gene, CDR1 is SQVTM and CDR2 is ANQGSEA. This CDR3 is 15 amino acids long. Trimming cost V 7 bases and J 0 bases, with 13 bases left between them. The CDR3 reads CSAWDGTSGANVLTF. CDR3 nucleotides: TGCAGCGCGTGGGACGGCACCTCTGGGGCCAACGTCCTGACTTTC.

This clonotype appeared a few times. The V gene is TRBV11-2, the J gene TRBJ2-2; no firm D call. The CDR3 is 15 amino acids. Germline V gives CDR1 SGHAT, CDR2 FQNNGV. Trimming pared 2 bases from V and 1 base from J, leaving 8 bases between. The CDR3 region is CASSLISLNTGELFF. CDR3 coding DNA: TGTGCCAGCAGCTTAATCAGCCTGAACACCGGGGAGCTGTTTTTT.

This clonotype was detected only a few times. The V call is TRBV7-8, the J call TRBJ2-1; TRBD2 aligns across 8 bases. The CDR3 has 14 residues. With V trimmed by 5 bases and J by 6 bases, 6 bases remained unmatched. CDR1 SGHVS and CDR2 FQNEAQ come from the germline V gene. CDR3 DNA: TGTGCCAGCAGCCCCTGGACTAGCATCAATGAGCAGTTCTTC. It encodes CASSPWTSINEQFF.

This chain joins TRBV12-3 or TRBV12-4 and TRBJ2-7, with 10 bases lining up with TRBD2. The CDR3 has 16 residues. V trimming: 2 bases; J trimming: 4 bases; junction bases outside the gene matches: 8. In DNA, the CDR3 is TGTGCCAGCAGTTTAAGCAGCGGGAGGGCCAGGTACGAGCAGTACTTC. Encoded protein: CASSLSSGRARYEQYF.

J is TRBJ2-1 and V is TRBV5-4; 9 bases are shared with TRBD1. The germline gives CDR1 SGHNT, CDR2 YYREEE (reference sequence). The V and J ends lost 1 base and 3 bases, in that order; junction bases with no gene match: 2. The CDR3 spans 15 residues. CDR3 bases: TGTGCCAGCAGCTTGACGACAGGGGGCTACAATGAGCAGTTCTTC. As protein: CASSLTTGGYNEQFF.

This clonotype showed up many times. The V and J genes are TRBV2 and TRBJ1-5; D gene unclear. This CDR3 is built from 12 residues. The germline gives CDR1 SNHLY, CDR2 FYNNEI. V was cut by 6 bases and J by 7 bases, with 10 bases left in between. CDR3 sequence (DNA): TGTGCCAGCAGAGGGTTGGGGCAGCCCCAGCATTTT. It specifies CASRGLGQPQHF.

J is TRBJ1-3 and V is TRBV7-9; a weak D match, TRBD1 (5 bases). The CDR3 has 18 residues. Germline V gene lookup returns CDR1 SEHNR and CDR2 FQNEAQ (reference sequence). Deletions cut 11 bases from V and 7 bases from J, with 33 bases between. The CDR3 nucleotides are TGTGCCGGTCGGGGTATCGTGGGACTCGTGAACCACCGGAACACCATATATTTT. Amino acids: CAGRGIVGLVNHRNTIYF.

V usage is TRBV20-1 and J usage is TRBJ1-1; D unclear. V was trimmed by 2 bases and J by 0 bases, leaving 13 bases between them. The CDR3 is 15 residues long. Germline assignment: CDR1 DFQATT and CDR2 SNEGSKA (reference sequence). The CDR3 region has the DNA TGCAGTGCTAGACGCATATTGGAGCTGAACACTGAAGCTTTCTTT. This translates into CSARRILELNTEAFF.

This clonotype was seen only a few times. V is TRBV5-1 and J is TRBJ1-1; D remains ambiguous. Trimming took 2 bases from V and 1 from J, leaving 9 bases between them. CDR3 length equals 14 residues. The germline CDR1 and CDR2 sequences are SGHRS and YFSETQ. The DNA for the CDR3 is TGCGCCAGCAGCTTTCGTCAGACGAACACTGAAGCTTTCTTT. It is translated as CASSFRQTNTEAFF.

The chain has TRBV29-1 and TRBJ2-3; TRBD1 matches at 8 bases. This CDR3 spans 15 amino acids. V gave up 6 bases and J gave up 3 bases; unmatched junction bases: 11. Germline assignment: CDR1 SQVTM and CDR2 ANQGSEA. DNA of the CDR3: TGCAGCGTCCTACCGACAGGGGATCCGACAGATACGCAGTATTTT. This gives the protein CSVLPTGDPTDTQYF.

The V gene is TRBV12-3 or TRBV12-4, the J gene TRBJ2-7; 10 nucleotides align to TRBD1. CDR3 size: 17 residues. V trimming: 5 bases; J trimming: 0 bases; junction bases outside the gene matches: 10. In DNA, the CDR3 is TGTGCCAGCAGTCCTCGGGACAGGGGACCGAGCTCCTACGAGCAGTACTTC. It codes for CASSPRDRGPSSYEQYF.

This clonotype was seen a handful of times. The CDR3 is CASSLRFVWGDNQPQHF. CDR3 DNA sequence: TGTGCCAGCAGTTTACGGTTCGTATGGGGGGACAATCAGCCCCAGCATTTT. The chain couples TRBV27 to TRBJ1-5; D might be TRBD1 (5 bases). The CDR3 consists of 17 residues. Germline V gene data show CDR1 as MNHEY and CDR2 as SMNVEV (reference sequence). Trimming stripped 2 bases from V and 3 bases from J, with 17 bases between.

This clonotype was recorded a few times. This sequence joins TRBV7-9 and TRBJ1-1; D perhaps matches TRBD1 (6 bases). The CDR3 is 14 residues long. Per germline, CDR1 SEHNR and CDR2 FQNEAQ (reference sequence). Between the trimmed V and J ends, which lost 10 bases and 0 bases, there was a span of 15 bases. Here the CDR3 reads CANRQAPMNTEAFF. The DNA for the CDR3 is TGTGCCAACCGACAGGCCCCAATGAACACTGAAGCTTTCTTT.

The chain is built from TRBV4-1 and TRBJ2-2; D tentatively reads TRBD1 or TRBD2 (5 bases each). CDR3 size: 18 residues. CDR1 and CDR2 (germline): MGHRA, YSYEKL. V shed 1 base and J shed 8 bases, with 23 bases lying between them. CDR3 loop: CASSQVWGRVMRLGELFF. The CDR3 DNA sequence: TGCGCCAGCAGCCAAGTCTGGGGCCGGGTGATGAGACTAGGGGAGCTGTTTTTT.

The CDR3 loop is CASSQGDSLRDEQFF. The CDR3 nucleotides read TGTGCCAGCAGCCAGGGGGACTCCCTGAGGGATGAGCAGTTCTTC. The J gene is TRBJ2-1, the V gene TRBV3-1, with D maybe TRBD2 (6 bases). Trimming removed 3 bases at V and 8 bases at J, with 17 bases between. This CDR3 comprises 15 residues. CDR1 and CDR2 from the germline V gene are LGHDT and YNNKEL (reference sequence).

The rearrangement uses TRBV4-1 and TRBJ1-4, with 7 nucleotides matching TRBD1. The CDR3 covers 16 residues. Trimming took 1 base from V and 8 from J; bases not matched to a gene: 10. CDR1 and CDR2 (germline): MGHRA, YSYEKL. CDR3 coding DNA: TGCGCCAGCAGCCAAGCAGAGACAGGGCGAAACGAAAAACTGTTTTTT. Its protein is CASSQAETGRNEKLFF.

This chain links TRBV29-1 with TRBJ2-2, with D unclear. The CDR3 spans 11 residues. Deletions cut 5 bases from V and 4 bases from J, with 5 bases between. Germline V gives CDR1 SQVTM, CDR2 ANQGSEA. Here the CDR3 DNA reads TGCAGCGTTCCCGGCACCGGGGAGCTGTTTTTT. Translation: CSVPGTGELFF.

The gene calls are TRBV10-3 and TRBJ1-2, with 7 bases matching TRBD1. CDR3 size: 16 residues. Germline CDR1 reads ENHRY; CDR2 reads SYGVKD. V lost 2 bases and J lost 7; bases outside the gene matches: 13. CDR3 loop: CAISEERGREKAGYTF. CDR3 in DNA: TGTGCCATCAGTGAGGAGAGGGGGCGGGAGAAAGCTGGCTACACCTTC.